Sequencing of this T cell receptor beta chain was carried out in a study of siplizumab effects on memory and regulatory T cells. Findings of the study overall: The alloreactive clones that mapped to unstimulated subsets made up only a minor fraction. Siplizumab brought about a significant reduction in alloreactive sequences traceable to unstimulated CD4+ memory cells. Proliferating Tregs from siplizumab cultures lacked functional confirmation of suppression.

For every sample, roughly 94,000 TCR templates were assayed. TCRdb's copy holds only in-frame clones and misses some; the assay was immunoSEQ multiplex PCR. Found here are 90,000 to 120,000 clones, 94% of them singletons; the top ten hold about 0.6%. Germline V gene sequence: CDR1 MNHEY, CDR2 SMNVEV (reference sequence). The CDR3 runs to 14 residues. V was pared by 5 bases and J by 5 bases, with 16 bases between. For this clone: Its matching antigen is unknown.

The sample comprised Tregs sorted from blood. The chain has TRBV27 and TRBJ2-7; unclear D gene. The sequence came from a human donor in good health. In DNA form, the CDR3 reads TGTGCCAGCAGTCATCGGACCGGTGGCAACGAGCAGTACTTC. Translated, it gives CASSHRTGGNEQYF.